This section outlines one TCR beta chain sequence together with its context. Its antigen remains unknown. The sample is drawn from a study of cytomegalovirus exposure and HLA in healthy donors. TCRdb's table, derived via immunoSEQ multiplex PCR, lists solely in-frame clones and lacks some. The sample lists about 260,000 clones, 90% occurring once. General observations from the study: Testing in vitro showed a few CMV-associated chains specific for CMV antigens. It was found in a later analysis that first-cohort TCR clusters tended to co-occur in the 120 validation repertoires. Accounts indicate the classifier identified cytomegalovirus status with strong specificity and sensitivity. There were about 160 TCR beta chains listed as cytomegalovirus-associated.

In germline, CDR1 is LGHNA, CDR2 YNFKEQ. With 1 base removed from V and 4 bases from J, the gap between germline ends came to 14 bases. The CDR3 is 15 residues long. The sample consisted of PBMCs. This chain joins TRBV4-2 and TRBJ2-7; no clear D gene. The sequence was collected from a woman in her 30s in good health and CMV-seronegative. The CDR3: CASSQGPNTPYEQYF. The CDR3 nucleotides read TGTGCCAGCAGCCAAGGACCAAACACTCCTTACGAGCAGTACTTC.